These T cell receptor beta chains were read from a single sample in a study of T cell responses to AZD1222 COVID-19 vaccine. TCRdb's copy holds only in-frame clones and misses some; the assay was immunoSEQ multiplex PCR. The profile shows around 75,000 clones, about 91% of them singletons. Sequenced here: peripheral blood, sampled 28 days after the second dose of the MenACWY control vaccine. The origin of the receptors is an adult who received the MenACWY meningococcal vaccine as a control. The conserved cysteine and the conserved F or W are not part of the CDR3 here.

v_gene	j_gene	CDR3aa
TRBV5-5	TRBJ2-7	ASSQADNPHYEQY
TRBV19	TRBJ2-7	ASSISRTGTLYEQY
TRBV7-8	TRBJ1-2	ASSLAGSNYGYT
TRBV6-2/TRBV6-3	TRBJ2-3	ASSYRGDTQY
TRBV6-6	TRBJ1-1	ASIRTANTEAF
TRBV7-2	TRBJ2-2	ASSPLRTAGELF
TRBV5-6	TRBJ2-4	ASSLVVGTGKNIQY
TRBV6-5	TRBJ1-3	ASSPDRDSGNTIY
TRBV6-1	TRBJ1-3	ASSEGIGPGNTIY
TRBV2	TRBJ2-7	ASSLTYEQY
TRBV12-3/TRBV12-4	TRBJ1-1	ASSFDPVTEAF
TRBV25-1	TRBJ1-6	ASSAGHVNSPLH
TRBV7-2	TRBJ1-6	ASSPTPWQYNSPLH
TRBV30	TRBJ1-1	AWKRGMDLEAF
TRBV2	TRBJ1-2	ASSEEEGPKRVYGYT
TRBV7-2	TRBJ1-6	ASSLALEGKLH
TRBV7-2	TRBJ2-5	ASELPGLAGGRETQY
TRBV3-1/TRBV3-2	TRBJ1-4	APADGGQADEKLF
TRBV18	TRBJ1-4	ASSPRQGGTNEKLF
TRBV6-1	TRBJ1-5	ASSEAAGRQPQH
TRBV5-5	TRBJ1-6	ASGTRMDSPLH
TRBV6-6	TRBJ1-1	ASTGQVLSTEAF
TRBV25-1	TRBJ1-2	ASSGTGKFRGYT
TRBV3-1/TRBV3-2	TRBJ1-1	ASSQVGQGGTEAF
TRBV18	TRBJ2-3	ASSRTGGSVTDTQY
TRBV30	TRBJ1-5	AWRGQGAGQPQH
TRBV6-4	TRBJ2-1	ASSEWSSYNEQF
TRBV27	TRBJ1-2	ASSWTGTDGYT
TRBV30	TRBJ1-3	ALESRDSGNTIY
TRBV29-1	TRBJ1-1	SVRQGMNTEAF
TRBV19	TRBJ1-6	ASSPLGQSSYNSPLH
TRBV3-1/TRBV3-2	TRBJ2-7	ASSRLGGGPYEQY
TRBV5-5	TRBJ1-5	ASSLGGTGVQPQH
TRBV6-5	TRBJ1-3	ASKKDILGNTIY
TRBV2	TRBJ2-2	ASSDYVDKAGELF
TRBV12-5	TRBJ1-1	ASGLAPRDTNTEAF